This entry is about one T cell receptor beta chain. Its target is not known. A read error may produce the germline difference seen at one junction end. Germline-derived CDR1 and CDR2 are SEHNR and FQNEAQ (reference sequence). The CDR3 covers 14 residues. This specimen comes from a study of cytomegalovirus exposure and HLA in healthy donors. Study-wide points: Information on immune exposure was restricted to one variable (CMV serostatus). There were several of the most significant clusters that appeared linked to common viral pathogens in a later analysis. Reports described diagnosis of cytomegalovirus status by the classifier as highly specific and sensitive.

Both 60 Vbeta primers and 13 Jbeta primers went into the PCR. Here immunoSEQ multiplex PCR was the method, and the copy in TCRdb shows in-frame clones only, minus some. Here the sample spans approximately 140,000 clones, approximately 80% being singletons. The chain carries TRBV7-9 and TRBJ1-5, with a possible D match to TRBD1 (5 bases). Sequenced material: PBMCs. The clonotype originates from a woman aged 40 to 49 in good health and CMV-seropositive. The CDR3 spells CSSSLQGSNQPQHF. CDR3 DNA: TGTTCCAGCAGCCTCCAGGGTAGCAATCAGCCCCAGCATTTT.